Detailed here is one T cell receptor (beta chain). This clonotype was seen a handful of times. What antigen it recognizes has not been identified. No much larger clone exists at a distance of one base, and base qualities are not known. The entry originates in a study of T-cell reconstitution after alpha-beta-depleted transplantation in children (dated by TCRdb to the mid-2010s). Turning to the overall study: T-cell immune reconstitution after TCRalphabeta/CD19-depleted allogeneic hematopoietic cell transplantation in children was quantitatively tracked in the study by means of TCR repertoire profiling.

The method was PCR. Sequencing was carried out with an Illumina HiSeq 2500. To normalize quantification of the TCRbeta repertoire, the TCR libraries were built with molecular barcoding that relied on unique molecular identifiers. The raw public reads went through TCRdb reprocessing: fastp at Q25, MiXCR clone calling, in-frame beta chains kept. Rows are combined by CDR3 protein, so each entry shows the most common genes and DNA. This sample holds approximately 340,000 distinct CDR3 sequences; over 9% were observed only once. Of the sample, 2% to 3% falls within the top ten clones. The CDR3, cysteine through phenylalanine, is 16 amino acids long. The read is trimmed to its CDR3 DNA, 48 bases read in frame from base 1. Ends trimmed: V by 4 bases, J by 2 bases; bases unmatched to a gene: 11. Per the germline V gene, SGHDT is the CDR1 and YYEEEE is the CDR2.

The chain couples TRBV5-6 to TRBJ2-7; 8 bases in the middle match TRBD2. The receptor's source is a human donor who donated a stem cell graft to a child with acute lymphoblastic leukemia. Sample: PBMCs from the stem cell graft donor, taken from the stem cell graft. The DNA sequence reads TGTGCCAGCAGCCCGGGAGGGCAGGGTCGGACCTACGAGCAGTACTTC. Translated, this is CASSPGGQGRTYEQYF.